The next 30 T cell receptor beta chains were all read from a single sample in a study of T cell responses to AZD1222 COVID-19 vaccine. Here immunoSEQ multiplex PCR was the method, and the copy in TCRdb shows in-frame clones only, minus some. Of some 150,000 clones listed, 65% to 90% are singletons. This sample comprised peripheral blood, obtained 28 days after the second dose of the MenACWY control vaccine. These receptor sequences come from an adult who received the MenACWY meningococcal vaccine as a control.

The chain is built from TRBV7-9 and TRBJ1-1, with D maybe TRBD1 (5 bases). The CDR3 contains 15 residues. Trimming left V 1 base short and J 6 bases short, with 15 bases between. Germline V gene sequence: CDR1 SEHNR, CDR2 FQNEAQ (reference sequence). CDR3 amino acids: CASSLDPGTNAEAFF. DNA of the CDR3: TGTGCCAGCAGCTTAGACCCCGGGACTAACGCTGAAGCTTTCTTT.

This sequence joins TRBV19 and TRBJ1-3; no clear D. The CDR3 is 14 residues long. Germline V CDR1 and CDR2: LNHDA, SQIVND (reference sequence). With 5 bases removed from V and 2 bases from J, the gap between germline ends came to 10 bases. The CDR3 nucleotides read TGTGCCAGTAGTCGAACAGAAGCTGGAAACACCATATATTTT. Translating it yields CASSRTEAGNTIYF.

Comment on this clone: One end of the junction does not line up with germline, which may come from a read error. The V gene is TRBV6-5, the J gene TRBJ2-7; 10 bases align to TRBD1. Germline CDR1 reads MNHEY; CDR2 reads SVGAGI. The CDR3 contains 16 residues. CDR3 amino acids: CASSYSGGDRGPEEYF. As DNA, the CDR3 is TGTGCCAGCAGTTATAGTGGCGGGGACAGGGGTCCCGAGGAGTACTTC.

This sequence joins TRBV6-1 and TRBJ2-1; TRBD2 aligns across 14 bases. Germline values: CDR1 MNHNS, CDR2 SASEGT. This CDR3 is built from 17 residues. The ends lost 4 bases at V and 8 bases at J; junction bases unmatched: 10. In DNA form, the CDR3 reads TGTGCCAGCAGTGGACTAGCGGGGGGGTCCTTAATTGATGAGCAGTTCTTC. Encoded protein: CASSGLAGGSLIDEQFF.

The V and J genes are TRBV5-6 and TRBJ2-1; D may be TRBD1 or TRBD2 (5 bases each). Germline V lookup: CDR1 SGHDT, CDR2 YYEEEE. Trimming pared 8 bases from V and 1 base from J, leaving 13 bases between. CDR3 size: 14 residues. CDR3: CASSLGESYNEQFF. Here the CDR3 DNA reads TGTGCCAGTTCTTTGGGGGAGTCCTACAATGAGCAGTTCTTC.

The V and J genes are TRBV19 and TRBJ2-2; the match to TRBD1 covers 9 bases. In germline, CDR1 is LNHDA, CDR2 SQIVND (reference sequence). CDR3 length: 15 residues. The V and J ends lost 7 bases and 4 bases, in that order; junction bases with no gene match: 7. The CDR3 loop reads CASNTGGAGTGELFF. As DNA, the CDR3 is TGTGCCAGTAATACAGGGGGCGCCGGCACCGGGGAGCTGTTTTTT.

J is TRBJ2-6 and V is TRBV5-4; 8 positions match TRBD1. The V segment lost 5 bases and the J segment 2 bases; nucleotides outside the gene matches: 3. This CDR3 is built from 15 residues. Germline CDR1 is SGHNT and CDR2 is YYREEE (reference sequence). In nucleotides, the CDR3 is TGTGCCAGCAGTCCAGGGGGCCCTGGGGCCAACGTCCTGACTTTC. Translated, it gives CASSPGGPGANVLTF.

The rearrangement links TRBV2 to TRBJ2-2; tentatively, D is TRBD2 (7 bases). The CDR3 consists of 15 residues. Germline V gives CDR1 SNHLY, CDR2 FYNNEI. V lost 4 bases, J lost 4 bases, and 13 bases lay in between. The CDR3: CASSVGLGGTGELFF. In DNA form, the CDR3 reads TGTGCCAGCAGTGTTGGACTAGGGGGCACCGGGGAGCTGTTTTTT.

With regard to this clone: Other DNA sequences in the same sample also yield this CDR3. The V gene is TRBV29-1, the J gene TRBJ1-2; D gene ambiguous. Germline V gene data show CDR1 as SQVTM and CDR2 as ANQGSEA. The CDR3 is 11 residues long. Trimming stripped 4 bases from V and 0 bases from J, with 3 bases between. The CDR3 region has the DNA TGCAGCGTTGGGACTAACTATGGCTACACCTTC. Its translation is CSVGTNYGYTF.

The rearrangement links TRBV7-2 to TRBJ1-5, with TRBD1 as a possible D gene (5 bases). From germline, CDR1 is SGHTA and CDR2 FQGNSA. V shed 4 bases and J shed 5 bases, with 12 bases lying between them. This CDR3 is built from 14 residues. In DNA form, the CDR3 reads TGTGCCAGCAGCTCACGGATGGGGGATCAGCCCCAGCATTTT. Translated: CASSSRMGDQPQHF.

The CDR3 loop reads CASNKQGSYGEKLFF. The CDR3 DNA reads TGTGCCAGCAATAAACAGGGCTCATATGGTGAAAAACTGTTTTTT. The V call is TRBV6-5, the J call TRBJ1-4, with D perhaps TRBD1 (6 bases). Trimming left V 7 bases short and J 7 bases short, with 19 bases between. Germline-derived CDR1 and CDR2 are MNHEY and SVGAGI. This CDR3 comprises 15 residues.

The chain uses TRBV18 and TRBJ1-2; D possibly corresponds to TRBD1 (5 bases). The CDR3 is made up of 17 amino acids. V lost 3 bases to trimming and J lost 2 bases, with 19 bases between them. CDR1 is KGHSH and CDR2 is LQKENI in the germline V gene. CDR3 sequence (DNA): TGTGCCAGCTCACCTATCCAGGGTACCTCAGCCAACTATGGCTACACCTTC. Translation gives CASSPIQGTSANYGYTF.

The chain joins TRBV6-5 to TRBJ2-1; 7 bases fit TRBD2. There are 14 residues in the CDR3. From germline, CDR1 is MNHEY and CDR2 SVGAGI. The V and J ends lost 6 bases and 2 bases, in that order; junction bases with no gene match: 4. In DNA, the CDR3 is TGTGCCAGCAGAGAGCGGGGACCCTACAATGAGCAGTTCTTC. This codes for CASRERGPYNEQFF.

This clone occurred a few times. This chain uses TRBV6-2 or TRBV6-3 with TRBJ2-7; no firm D call. The CDR3 extends over 13 amino acids. V was clipped by 5 bases and J by 3 bases, with 11 bases between them. Looked up from germline, CDR1 is MNHEY and CDR2 is SVGEGT. CDR3 bases: TGTGCCAGCAGTAGGGCTACCCGCTACGAGCAGTACGTC. It translates to CASSRATRYEQYV.

This clone was counted once. The chain recombines TRBV19 with TRBJ1-5, with 8 bases matching TRBD1. In germline, CDR1 is LNHDA, CDR2 SQIVND (reference sequence). The CDR3 is 15 residues long. The junction had 5 bases not matched to a gene; V was cut back by 4 bases and J by 3 bases. As DNA, the CDR3 is TGTGCCAGTAGTACTGAGGACAGGGCCAATCAGCCCCAGCATTTT. Its translation is CASSTEDRANQPQHF.

This chain connects TRBV6-5 to TRBJ1-3; no clear D. Trimming shortened V by 6 bases and J by 0 bases, and 12 bases separated the two germline ends. This CDR3 spans 15 amino acids. Germline V lookup: CDR1 MNHEY, CDR2 SVGAGI. The chain's CDR3 is CASRPRADSGNTIYF. CDR3 coding DNA: TGTGCCAGCAGACCCCGGGCCGACTCTGGAAACACCATATATTTT.

J is TRBJ2-7 and V is TRBV18; D possibly corresponds to TRBD2 (6 bases). V was pared by 2 bases and J by 2 bases, with 25 bases between. CDR1 and CDR2 (germline): KGHSH, LQKENI. The CDR3 has 19 residues. The CDR3 loop is CASSPFPGLSENDTYEQYF. The CDR3 DNA is TGTGCCAGCTCACCATTTCCGGGACTTAGCGAGAACGATACCTACGAGCAGTACTTC. The full variable domain, with the rest looked up from reference TRBV18 and TRBJ2-7, is NAGVMQNPRHLVRRRGQEARLRCSPMKGHSHVYWYRQLPEEGLKFMVYLQKENIIDESGMPKERFSAEFPKEGPSILRIQQVVRGDSAAYFCASSPFPGLSENDTYEQYFGPGTRLTVT.

In DNA form, the CDR3 reads TGTGCCAGCAGCGCTGGGACTAGCGGGCACAATGAGCAGTTCTTC. Protein sequence: CASSAGTSGHNEQFF. This chain uses TRBV5-6 with TRBJ2-1; 12 bases match TRBD2. J gave up 5 bases and V 4 bases, and 4 bases lay outside the gene matches. This CDR3 has 15 amino acids. Germline V lookup: CDR1 SGHDT, CDR2 YYEEEE.

The V call is TRBV14, the J call TRBJ1-6; a weak D match, TRBD1 (6 bases). The germline V and J ends were trimmed by 4 bases and 10 bases, with 23 bases remaining between them. The CDR3 is 17 amino acids. Germline V gene lookup returns CDR1 SGHDN and CDR2 FVKESK. This CDR3 is CASSRTLQGFGSSPLHF. The DNA of the CDR3 is TGTGCCAGCAGCCGCACCCTACAGGGATTTGGGTCATCACCCCTCCACTTT. Drawing the rest from reference TRBV14 and TRBJ1-6, the complete variable domain is EAGVTQFPSHSVIEKGQTVTLRCDPISGHDNLYWYRRVMGKEIKFLLHFVKESKQDESGMPNNRFLAERTGGTYSTLKVQPAELEDSGVYFCASSRTLQGFGSSPLHFGNGTRLTVT.

The rearrangement joins TRBV15 to TRBJ2-6; D possibly corresponds to TRBD1 (5 bases). The CDR3 covers 16 residues. The germline CDR1 and CDR2 sequences are LNHNV and YYDKDF (reference sequence). Deletions cut 1 base from V and 0 bases from J, with 7 bases between. CDR3 region: CATSRGRDSGANVLTF. CDR3 nucleotide sequence: TGTGCCACCAGCAGAGGCAGGGACTCTGGGGCCAACGTCCTGACTTTC.

This clone was seen a few times. This chain joins TRBV28 and TRBJ1-2; D is ambiguous. Germline V gene sequence: CDR1 MDHEN, CDR2 SYDVKM. V dropped 4 bases and J dropped 5 bases, with 20 bases sitting between them. The CDR3 spans 16 residues. The CDR3 DNA reads TGTGCCAGCAGTTCATCAACTCCGGCAGGACCTTATGGCTACACCTTC. The encoded protein is CASSSSTPAGPYGYTF.

The V call is TRBV30, the J call TRBJ2-3, with unresolved D. The CDR3 has 15 amino acids. Trimming took off 0 bases at V and 0 bases at J, with 10 bases between the two ends. Germline CDR1 and CDR2: GTSNPN and SVGIG (reference sequence). The CDR3 DNA reads as TGTGCCTGGAGTGTTGGATCCAGTAGCACAGATACGCAGTATTTT. Translation gives CAWSVGSSSTDTQYF.

The rearrangement joins TRBV6-4 to TRBJ1-1; unclear D gene. V was pared by 0 bases and J by 1 base, with 3 bases between. The CDR3 covers 13 residues. Germline CDR1 and CDR2: MRHNA and SNTAGT. For the CDR3, the DNA is TGTGCCAGCAGTGACTCGCAGAACACTGAAGCTTTCTTT. Translating gives CASSDSQNTEAFF.

This clone turned up a few times. This chain links TRBV10-3 with TRBJ2-3, with D maybe TRBD2 (5 bases). Germline loops: CDR1 ENHRY, CDR2 SYGVKD. The CDR3 covers 16 residues. The germline V and J ends were trimmed by 3 bases and 1 base, with 14 bases remaining between them. The CDR3 loop reads CAISDPGRKGTDTQYF. The DNA for the CDR3 is TGTGCCATCAGTGACCCGGGAAGGAAGGGCACAGATACGCAGTATTTT.

J is TRBJ1-3 and V is TRBV7-8; D possibly corresponds to TRBD1 (6 bases). The CDR3 runs 17 residues. The germline V gene encodes CDR1 SGHVS and CDR2 FQNEAQ. Trimming shortened V by 2 bases and J by 1 base, and 15 bases separated the two germline ends. CDR3 residues: CASSLRVGQISGNTIYF. CDR3 bases: TGTGCCAGCAGCTTAAGGGTGGGACAAATATCTGGAAACACCATATATTTT.

The chain employs TRBV23-1 and TRBJ1-2; D is unclear. TRBV23-1 is filed as an ORF, its function uncertain. This CDR3 spans 13 amino acids. The V and J ends lost 6 bases and 5 bases respectively, with 13 bases between them. In DNA form, the CDR3 reads TGCGCCAGCAGCCCCGATCCAGTGTATGGCTACACCTTC. It codes for CASSPDPVYGYTF.

The chain is built from TRBV27 and TRBJ1-1; 8 bases line up with TRBD1. Unmatched junction bases numbered 9, after V lost 2 bases and J lost 7 bases. Germline V gene data show CDR1 as MNHEY and CDR2 as SMNVEV (reference sequence). The CDR3 loop spans 15 amino acids. The CDR3 DNA is TGTGCCAGCAGTTTACCCGGGACAGGTCCGGGTGAAGCTTTCTTT. The encoded protein is CASSLPGTGPGEAFF.

The chain couples TRBV7-2 to TRBJ2-1, with 11 bases that match TRBD2. Looked up from germline, CDR1 is SGHTA and CDR2 is FQGNSA. V was pared by 2 bases and J by 5 bases, with 5 bases of the junction left unmatched. There are 16 residues in the CDR3. CDR3 amino acids: CASSLKGTSGDNEQFF. The CDR3, as DNA: TGTGCCAGCAGCTTAAAGGGGACTAGCGGAGACAATGAGCAGTTCTTC.

There are a few counts of this clone. V and J are TRBV20-1 and TRBJ1-3; D not certain. In germline, CDR1 is DFQATT, CDR2 SNEGSKA (reference sequence). This CDR3 region has 11 residues. The V end lost 0 bases, the J end lost 7 bases, and 4 bases lay between the germline ends. The CDR3 DNA is TGCAGTGCTAGAGATGGGAACACCATATATTTT. It yields the protein CSARDGNTIYF.

This clone showed up just once. The chain has TRBV24-1 and TRBJ2-5; possibly TRBD2 for D (5 bases). V gave up 3 bases and J gave up 6 bases, with 16 bases separating them. Germline V lookup: CDR1 KGHDR, CDR2 SFDVKD. The CDR3 runs to 15 residues. Here the CDR3 reads CATSDRGQYGKTQYF. The DNA for the CDR3 is TGTGCCACCAGTGATCGGGGTCAGTATGGGAAGACCCAGTACTTC.